This T cell receptor beta chain was recovered during a study of beta chain features in type 1 diabetes. Study outcomes and limitations: Type 1 diabetes patients had TCRB CDR3s that were shorter (moderately but significantly so) in all four CD4+ subsets. Junctions at VDJ sites from type 1 diabetes patients had fewer insertions and more deletions. Whether HLA type affects TCRB rearrangement stayed undetermined in the present work.

This clone has only a few counts. The antigen is undetermined. As every portion of the isolated RNA was reverse transcribed, the sequencing read expressed TCRB transcripts. Roughly 3.6 million reads on average were seen across naive, central memory and regulatory T cell samples. Produced via immunoSEQ multiplex PCR; TCRdb's table is partial and in-frame only. The data contain about 660,000 clones, around 15% of them singletons. CDR3 size: 14 residues. J lost 2 bases, V lost 4 bases, and 3 bases had no gene match. CDR1 and CDR2 from the germline V gene are SGHAT and FQNNGV. This clonotype originated in a young man with type 1 diabetes. The rearrangement links TRBV11-2 to TRBJ2-7, with 9 bases matching TRBD1. Sequencing input: naive CD4+ T cells from blood. The CDR3 coding sequence is TGTGCCAGCAGCTACCGGGACAGGGCCTACGAGCAGTACTTC. It is translated as CASSYRDRAYEQYF.